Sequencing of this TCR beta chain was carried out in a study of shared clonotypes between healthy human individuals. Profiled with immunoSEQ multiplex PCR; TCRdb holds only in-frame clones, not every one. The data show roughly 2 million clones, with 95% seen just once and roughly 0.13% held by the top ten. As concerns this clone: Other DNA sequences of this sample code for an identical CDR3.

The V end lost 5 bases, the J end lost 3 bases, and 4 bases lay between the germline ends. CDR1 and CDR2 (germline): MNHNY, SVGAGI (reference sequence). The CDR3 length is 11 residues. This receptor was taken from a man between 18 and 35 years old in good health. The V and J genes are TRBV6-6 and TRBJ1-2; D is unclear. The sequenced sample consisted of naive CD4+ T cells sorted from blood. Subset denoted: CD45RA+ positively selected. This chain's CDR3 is CASSTDYGYTF. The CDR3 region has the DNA TGTGCCAGCAGTACAGACTATGGCTACACCTTC.